This paragraph covers one T cell receptor (beta chain) sequence. The data are from a study of blood T cell repertoires in COVID-19. Overall study context: Both acute and convalescent COVID-19 samples were obtained from the United States, Italy and Spain. PBMCs, B-cell-depleted T cells, or T cells were the source of the cDNA or gDNA that made up the material.

Some clones are missing from TCRdb's copy, which holds only in-frame ones; the method was immunoSEQ multiplex PCR. Of around 84,000 clones listed, 85% to 90% are singletons. The sample taken for sequencing was peripheral blood. The TCR sequence derives from a man older than 75 with active or convalescent COVID-19.

CDR3: CASSRPYDGITPGGYTF. DNA for the CDR3: TGTGCCAGCAGCCGACCTTACGACGGAATAACTCCGGGTGGCTACACCTTC. This sequence joins TRBV4-2 and TRBJ1-2; no reliable D call. CDR3 length: 17 amino acids. The V end was cut by 4 bases, the J end by 7 bases, with 25 bases between. CDR1 and CDR2 (germline): LGHNA, YNFKEQ.